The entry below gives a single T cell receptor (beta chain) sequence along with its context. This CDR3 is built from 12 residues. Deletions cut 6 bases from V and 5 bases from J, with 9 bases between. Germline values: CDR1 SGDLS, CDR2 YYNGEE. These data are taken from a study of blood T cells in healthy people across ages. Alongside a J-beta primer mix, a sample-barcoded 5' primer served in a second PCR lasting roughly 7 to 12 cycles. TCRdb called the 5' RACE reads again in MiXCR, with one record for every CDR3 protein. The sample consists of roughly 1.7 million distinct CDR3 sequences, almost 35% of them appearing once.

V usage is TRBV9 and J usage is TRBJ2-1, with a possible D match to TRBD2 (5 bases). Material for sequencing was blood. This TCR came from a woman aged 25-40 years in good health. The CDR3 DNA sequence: TGTGCCAGCAATGAGGGCAACAATGAGCAGTTCTTC. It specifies CASNEGNNEQFF.